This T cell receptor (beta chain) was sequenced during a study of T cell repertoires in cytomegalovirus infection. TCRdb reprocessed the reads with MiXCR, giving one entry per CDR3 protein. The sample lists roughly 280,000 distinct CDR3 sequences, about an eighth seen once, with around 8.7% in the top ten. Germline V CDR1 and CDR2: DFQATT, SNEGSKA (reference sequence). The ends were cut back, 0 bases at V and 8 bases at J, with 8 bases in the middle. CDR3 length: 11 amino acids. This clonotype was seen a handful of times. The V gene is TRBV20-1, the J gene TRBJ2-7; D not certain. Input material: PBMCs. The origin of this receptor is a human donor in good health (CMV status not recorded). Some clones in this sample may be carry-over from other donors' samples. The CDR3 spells CSARDPPKQYF. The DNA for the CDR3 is TGCAGTGCTAGAGATCCCCCGAAGCAGTACTTC.